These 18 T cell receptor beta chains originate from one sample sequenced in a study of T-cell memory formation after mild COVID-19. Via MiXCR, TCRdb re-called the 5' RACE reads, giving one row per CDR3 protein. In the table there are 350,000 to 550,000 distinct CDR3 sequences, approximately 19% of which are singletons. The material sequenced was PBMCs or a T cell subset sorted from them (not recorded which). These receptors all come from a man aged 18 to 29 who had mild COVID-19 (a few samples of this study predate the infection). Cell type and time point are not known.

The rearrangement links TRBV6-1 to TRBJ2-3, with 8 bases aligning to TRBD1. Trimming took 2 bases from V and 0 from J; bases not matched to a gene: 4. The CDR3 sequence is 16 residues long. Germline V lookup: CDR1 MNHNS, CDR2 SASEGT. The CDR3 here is CASSERRQGSTDTQYF. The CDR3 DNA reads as TGTGCCAGCAGTGAAAGACGACAGGGGAGCACAGATACGCAGTATTTT.

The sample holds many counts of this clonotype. CDR3 nucleotide sequence: TGCGCCAGCAGCATGCTGAGCGGGGGGGACGAGCAGTACGTC. Its protein product is CASSMLSGGDEQYV. This sequence joins TRBV5-1 and TRBJ2-7; 10 bases agree with TRBD2. This CDR3 has 14 amino acids. The germline V gene has CDR1 SGHRS and CDR2 YFSETQ. The V segment lost 4 bases and the J segment 5 bases; nucleotides outside the gene matches: 6.

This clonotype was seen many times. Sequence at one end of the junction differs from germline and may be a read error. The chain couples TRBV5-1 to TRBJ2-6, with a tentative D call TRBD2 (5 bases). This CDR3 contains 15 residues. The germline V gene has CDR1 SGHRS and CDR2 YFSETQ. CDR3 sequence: CASSLGSSGANVLTF. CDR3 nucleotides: TGTGCCAGCAGCTTGGGGAGCTCTGGGGCCAACGTCCTGACTTTC. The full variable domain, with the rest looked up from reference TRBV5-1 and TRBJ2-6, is KAGVTQTPRYLIKTRGQQVTLSCSPISGHRSVSWYQQTPGQGLQFLFEYFSETQRNKGNFPGRFSGRQFSNSRSEMNVSTLELGDSALYLCASSLGSSGANVLTFGAGSRLTVL.

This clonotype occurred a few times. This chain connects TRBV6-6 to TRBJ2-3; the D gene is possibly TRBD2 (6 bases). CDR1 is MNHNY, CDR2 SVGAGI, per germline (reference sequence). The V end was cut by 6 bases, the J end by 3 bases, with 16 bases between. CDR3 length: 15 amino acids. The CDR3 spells CASRTRGFGTDTQYF. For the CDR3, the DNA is TGTGCCAGCAGGACCCGGGGGTTCGGGACAGATACGCAGTATTTT.

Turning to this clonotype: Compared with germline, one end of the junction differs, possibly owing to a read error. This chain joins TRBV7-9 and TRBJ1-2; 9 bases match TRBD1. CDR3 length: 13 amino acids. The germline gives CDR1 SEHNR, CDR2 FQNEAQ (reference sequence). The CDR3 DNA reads TGTGACAGCAGCTCGCGACAGGGGGATGGCTACACCTTC. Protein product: CDSSSRQGDGYTF.

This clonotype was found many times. In DNA, the CDR3 is TGTGCCAGCAGCCTCACTCGGGGAAATGAGCAGTTCTTC. Its protein product is CASSLTRGNEQFF. The rearrangement uses TRBV7-3 and TRBJ2-1; D may be TRBD2 (5 bases). Germline CDR1 SGHTA, CDR2 FQGTGA. V shed 5 bases and J shed 7 bases, with 12 bases lying between them. There are 13 residues in the CDR3.

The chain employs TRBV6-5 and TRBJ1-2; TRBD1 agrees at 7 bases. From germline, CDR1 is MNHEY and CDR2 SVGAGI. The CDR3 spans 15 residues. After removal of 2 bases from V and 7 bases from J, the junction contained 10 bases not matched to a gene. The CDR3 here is CASSYELTGIRGYTF. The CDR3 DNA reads TGTGCCAGCAGTTACGAGCTGACAGGGATCCGTGGCTACACCTTC.

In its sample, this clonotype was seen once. The DNA for the CDR3 is TGTGCCAGCAGTGGCCCGATCCGCACAGATACGCAGTATTTT. This codes for CASSGPIRTDTQYF. V and J are TRBV2 and TRBJ2-3; D gene ambiguous. The CDR3 has 14 amino acids. V lost 4 bases to trimming and J lost 1 base, with 9 bases between them. The V gene's germline CDR1 is SNHLY and CDR2 FYNNEI.

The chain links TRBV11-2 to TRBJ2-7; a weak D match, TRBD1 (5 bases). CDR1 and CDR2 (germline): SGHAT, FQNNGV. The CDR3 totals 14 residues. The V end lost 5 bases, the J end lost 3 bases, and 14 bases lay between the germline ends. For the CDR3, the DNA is TGTGCCAGCAGCCCCTCCGACAGAAACTACGAGCAGTACTTC. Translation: CASSPSDRNYEQYF.

As DNA, the CDR3 is TGTGCCAGCAGTAAGACCCCCATTATTTCGGGAGGGATGACTTTCTTT. This sequence encodes CASSKTPIISGGMTFF. This sequence joins TRBV3-1 and TRBJ1-1, with D uncertain. The CDR3 is 16 amino acids. V was trimmed by 6 bases and J by 12 bases, leaving 29 bases between them. CDR1 and CDR2 (germline): LGHDT, YNNKEL (reference sequence).

In DNA form, the CDR3 reads TGCGCCAGCAGCCAAGTGTGGGCTTTTAACTATGGCTACACCTTC. This encodes CASSQVWAFNYGYTF. This chain links TRBV4-3 with TRBJ1-2, with unresolved D. Germline loops: CDR1 LGHNA, CDR2 YSLEER. This CDR3 has 15 amino acids. The ends were cut back, 1 base at V and 1 base at J, with 10 bases in the middle.

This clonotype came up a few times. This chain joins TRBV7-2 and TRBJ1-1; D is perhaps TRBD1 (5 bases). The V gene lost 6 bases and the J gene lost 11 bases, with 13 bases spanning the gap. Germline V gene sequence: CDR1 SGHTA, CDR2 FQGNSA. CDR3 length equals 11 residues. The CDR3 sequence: CASRRDGSAFF. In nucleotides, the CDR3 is TGTGCCAGCAGAAGGGACGGCAGCGCTTTCTTT.

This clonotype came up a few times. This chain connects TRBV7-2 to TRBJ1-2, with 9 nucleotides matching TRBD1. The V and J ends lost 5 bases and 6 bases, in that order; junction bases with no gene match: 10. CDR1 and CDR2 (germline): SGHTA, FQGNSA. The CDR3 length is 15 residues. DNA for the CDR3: TGTGCCAGCAGCCCAGCCGGGACAGGGCTCCATGGCTACACCTTC. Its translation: CASSPAGTGLHGYTF.

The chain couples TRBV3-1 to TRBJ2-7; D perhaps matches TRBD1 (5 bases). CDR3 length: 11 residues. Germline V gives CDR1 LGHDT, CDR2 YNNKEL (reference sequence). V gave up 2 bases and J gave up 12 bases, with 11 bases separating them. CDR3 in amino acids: CASSQFPTVYV. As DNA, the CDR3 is TGTGCCAGCAGCCAATTCCCGACAGTGTACGTC.

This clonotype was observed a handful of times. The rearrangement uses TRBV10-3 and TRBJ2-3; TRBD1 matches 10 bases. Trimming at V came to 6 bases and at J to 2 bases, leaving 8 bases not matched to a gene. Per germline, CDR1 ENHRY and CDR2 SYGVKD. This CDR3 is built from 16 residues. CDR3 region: CAISSGDRGITDTQYF. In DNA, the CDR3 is TGTGCCATCAGCTCCGGGGACAGGGGCATCACAGATACGCAGTATTTT.

The CDR3, as DNA: TGCAGTGCTAGAGCTCAGAGGTGGGGGGCCAATCAAGAGACCCAGTACTTC. Translated: CSARAQRWGANQETQYF. The V and J genes are TRBV20-1 and TRBJ2-5; tentatively, D is TRBD1 or TRBD2 (6 bases each). Trimming removed 1 base at V and 2 bases at J, with 20 bases between. Germline V gene data show CDR1 as DFQATT and CDR2 as SNEGSKA (reference sequence). The CDR3 has 17 amino acids.

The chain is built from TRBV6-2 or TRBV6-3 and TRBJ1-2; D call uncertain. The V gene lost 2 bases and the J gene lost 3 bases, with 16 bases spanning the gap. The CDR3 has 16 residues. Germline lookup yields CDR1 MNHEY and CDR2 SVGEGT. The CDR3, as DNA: TGTGCCAGCAGTTACCCGGAACGCACGGCTGACTATGGCTACACCTTC. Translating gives CASSYPERTADYGYTF.

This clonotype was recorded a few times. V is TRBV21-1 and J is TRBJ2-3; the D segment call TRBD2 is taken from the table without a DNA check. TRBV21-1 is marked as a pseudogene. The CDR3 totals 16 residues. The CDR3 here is CASSKAREAGTDTQYF. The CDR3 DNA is TGTGCCAGCAGCAAAGCGAGGGAGGCCGGCACAGATACGCAGTATTTT.